This T cell receptor (beta chain) was sequenced during a study of cytomegalovirus exposure and HLA in healthy donors. In the study overall: In terms of ancestry, the Caucasian-associated cluster contained about 80% of the 398 genotyped donors.

The PCR was carried out with 60 Vbeta primers and 13 Jbeta primers. Using immunoSEQ multiplex PCR, the repertoire was profiled, and TCRdb retains in-frame clones only, with some absent. This repertoire shows 110,000 to 150,000 clones, about 72% found once; its top ten account for roughly 2%. Germline CDR1 reads SGHRS; CDR2 reads YFSETQ. The V end was cut by 0 bases, the J end by 1 base, with 4 bases between. This CDR3 comprises 13 residues. This clone was seen a handful of times. Nominally healthy donors were sampled, though unrecorded immune exposures were likely. The sequenced sample consisted of PBMCs. The source of this sequence is a man in his forties in good health and CMV-seronegative. V is TRBV5-1 and J is TRBJ2-5; no firm D call. CDR3 DNA: TGCGCCAGCAGCTTGGCCAGCCAAGAGACCCAGTACTTC. Its translation is CASSLASQETQYF. The full variable domain, its missing parts supplied by reference TRBV5-1 and TRBJ2-5, is KAGVTQTPRYLIKTRGQQVTLSCSPISGHRSVSWYQQTPGQGLQFLFEYFSETQRNKGNFPGRFSGRQFSNSRSEMNVSTLELGDSALYLCASSLASQETQYFGPGTRLLVL.